These 13 T cell receptor beta chains were all obtained from the same sample, sequenced in a study of neurological immune-mediated disorders (dated by TCRdb to 2018 to 2020). The library was produced with 5' RACE. The sequencer listed for this sample is Illumina HiSeq 2500. TCRdb reprocessing: public reads trimmed at Q25 with fastp, clones called with MiXCR, in-frame beta chains kept. Rows matching on CDR3 protein sequence are summarized as one entry with the most common DNA and genes. The sample table lists tens of thousands of distinct CDR3 sequences, about 15% of them with a count of one. Together, the top ten hold 15% of the sample. The sequencing input was PBMCs. All receptors derive from a middle-aged woman in good health.

This clonotype has a count of ten or more. This chain joins TRBV5-1 and TRBJ2-7; D is perhaps TRBD2 (5 bases). In germline, CDR1 is SGHRS, CDR2 YFSETQ. V lost 4 bases and J lost 0, with 11 bases in between. The CDR3 has 14 residues. The DNA of the CDR3 is TGCGCCAGCAGCCCAACCGGGGACTCCTACGAGCAGTACTTC. As protein: CASSPTGDSYEQYF. The full variable domain, its missing parts supplied by reference TRBV5-1 and TRBJ2-7, is KAGVTQTPRYLIKTRGQQVTLSCSPISGHRSVSWYQQTPGQGLQFLFEYFSETQRNKGNFPGRFSGRQFSNSRSEMNVSTLELGDSALYLCASSPTGDSYEQYFGPGTRLTVT.

This clonotype has at least ten counts. The genes are TRBV7-3 and TRBJ2-5, with D unclear. V was trimmed by 6 bases and J by 9 bases, leaving 11 bases between them. This CDR3 region has 11 residues. Germline CDR1 reads SGHTA; CDR2 reads FQGTGA. The CDR3 loop is CASSLGRAQYF. The CDR3 nucleotides read TGTGCCAGCAGTTTGGGCCGGGCCCAGTACTTC.

The chain combines TRBV6-6 with TRBJ2-1, with TRBD2 identical over 7 bases. Unmatched junction bases numbered 7, after V lost 5 bases and J lost 9 bases. The CDR3 covers 13 residues. The germline gives CDR1 MNHNY, CDR2 SVGAGI (reference sequence). This CDR3 reads CASSPTSDGEQFF. DNA of the CDR3: TGTGCCAGCAGTCCTACTAGCGATGGTGAGCAGTTCTTC.

This clonotype was recorded at least ten times. The chain has TRBV29-1 and TRBJ1-2; D perhaps matches TRBD1 (6 bases). The CDR3 is 14 residues long. In germline, CDR1 is SQVTM, CDR2 ANQGSEA. V was clipped by 5 bases and J by 4 bases, with 17 bases between them. CDR3 DNA: TGCAGCGTTTTAAAACAGGGATCCTTCTATGGCTACACCTTC. Its translation: CSVLKQGSFYGYTF.

This clonotype was detected ten times or more. The chain has TRBV12-3 or TRBV12-4 and TRBJ1-5; D remains unclear. Trimming shortened V by 5 bases and J by 7 bases, and 12 bases separated the two germline ends. CDR3 size: 13 residues. The CDR3 is CASSPMDAQPQHF. The CDR3 DNA follows: TGTGCCAGCAGTCCGATGGACGCCCAGCCCCAGCATTTT.

This clonotype was detected many times. This chain joins TRBV6-5 and TRBJ1-2; the D gene is possibly TRBD1 (5 bases). CDR1 and CDR2 (germline): MNHEY, SVGAGI. V lost 5 bases and J 4 bases, leaving 14 bases between the germline ends. The CDR3 totals 14 residues. CDR3 DNA: TGTGCCAGCAGTCGGGTACGGGGGACCTATGGCTACACCTTC. Translating it yields CASSRVRGTYGYTF.

This clonotype was detected many times. This chain joins TRBV5-5 and TRBJ2-5, with 12 bases matching TRBD2. V lost 4 bases to trimming and J lost 5 bases; unmatched junction nucleotides: 6. CDR1 and CDR2 from the germline V gene are SGHKS and YYEKEE (reference sequence). The length of the CDR3 is 15 residues. The CDR3 is CASSLAGGLSETQYF. In DNA, the CDR3 is TGTGCCAGCAGCCTAGCGGGGGGGCTTTCGGAGACCCAGTACTTC.

This clonotype was seen at least ten times. A read error may be the cause here, since a much bigger clone is one base away. The rearrangement uses TRBV6-5 and TRBJ2-2, with 7 nucleotides matching TRBD1. CDR1 and CDR2 from the germline V gene are MNHEY and SVGAGI. Trimming cost V 7 bases and J 3 bases; bases outside gene matches: 5. This CDR3 comprises 14 residues. The DNA for the CDR3 is TGTGCCAGCAATTCGGGACAGCACACCGGGGAGCTGTTTTTT. It is translated as CASNSGQHTGELFF.

This clonotype was counted between two and nine times. V and J are TRBV20-1 and TRBJ1-1; D is uncertain. CDR3 length: 14 amino acids. CDR1 and CDR2 from the germline V gene are DFQATT and SNEGSKA (reference sequence). The DNA of the CDR3 is TGCAGGGTCGGTGGTCCGTACCGGAACACTGAAGCTTTCTTT. Encoded protein: CRVGGPYRNTEAFF.

This chain uses TRBV12-3 or TRBV12-4 with TRBJ2-5; 8 bases agree with TRBD2. With 6 bases clipped from V and 1 base from J, the junction kept 10 bases outside the gene matches. The CDR3 contains 16 residues. CDR3 coding DNA: TGTGCCAGCAGCCCCGAGGTAGCGGGGACCCAAGAGACCCAGTACTTC. Residues: CASSPEVAGTQETQYF.

This clonotype was counted ten times or more. The rearrangement joins TRBV7-2 to TRBJ2-5, with a tentative D call TRBD1 (6 bases). V was trimmed by 5 bases and J by 1 base, leaving 11 bases between them. Germline CDR1 is SGHTA and CDR2 is FQGNSA. The CDR3 has 14 residues. CDR3 in amino acids: CASSRGSAQETQYF. The CDR3, as DNA: TGTGCCAGCAGCAGGGGGTCCGCCCAAGAGACCCAGTACTTC.

This clonotype was seen many times. The J gene is TRBJ2-1, the V gene TRBV18; TRBD2 matches 10 bases. Per germline, CDR1 KGHSH and CDR2 LQKENI. J lost 7 bases, V lost 1 base, and 10 bases had no gene match. The CDR3 loop spans 17 amino acids. CDR3 sequence (DNA): TGTGCCAGCTCACCACGGAGCGGGCCTAGCGGGGGTAATGAGCAGTTCTTC. Protein: CASSPRSGPSGGNEQFF.

This clonotype appeared many times. The rearrangement uses TRBV5-1 and TRBJ2-3; 8 bases match TRBD2. The CDR3 has 14 amino acids. CDR1 and CDR2 from the germline V gene are SGHRS and YFSETQ. The V segment lost 3 bases and the J segment 1 base; nucleotides outside the gene matches: 1. CDR3 residues: CASSSAGGTDTQYF. The CDR3 DNA reads TGCGCCAGCAGCTCAGCGGGGGGCACAGATACGCAGTATTTT.